The 28 T cell receptor beta chains presented below share a single source sample, sequenced in a study of blood T cells in healthy people across ages. Sample-barcoded 5' priming and a J-beta primer mix drove a second PCR of about 6 to 12 cycles. TCRdb independently ran MiXCR on the 5' RACE reads; one entry per CDR3 protein. The profile shows roughly 900,000 distinct CDR3 sequences, roughly 50% of them singletons. Sequencing was carried out using blood. All receptors derive from a young man in good health.

The chain joins TRBV18 to TRBJ2-7; the match to TRBD1 covers 11 bases. Germline CDR1 is KGHSH and CDR2 is LQKENI. Trimming took 6 bases from V and 0 from J; bases not matched to a gene: 7. The CDR3 has 16 residues. CDR3 sequence reads: CASSFGQGALSYEQYF. In nucleotides, the CDR3 is TGTGCCAGCTCCTTTGGACAGGGGGCCCTCTCCTACGAGCAGTACTTC.

The chain joins TRBV15 to TRBJ2-3, with 10 bases lining up with TRBD1. The CDR3 length is 15 residues. CDR1 LNHNV and CDR2 YYDKDF come from the germline V gene (reference sequence). Unmatched junction bases numbered 3, after V lost 4 bases and J lost 2 bases. This chain's CDR3 is CATSKGQGYTDTQYF. CDR3 nucleotide sequence: TGTGCCACCAGCAAGGGACAGGGGTACACAGATACGCAGTATTTT.

This clonotype was detected once. The rearrangement links TRBV7-8 to TRBJ2-7; D may be TRBD1 (5 bases). This CDR3 has 16 amino acids. The V and J ends lost 5 bases and 7 bases respectively, with 24 bases between them. The V gene's germline CDR1 is SGHVS and CDR2 FQNEAQ. CDR3 sequence: CASSAPTGARPSEQYF. CDR3 coding DNA: TGTGCCAGCAGCGCACCTACAGGAGCCCGGCCATCGGAGCAGTACTTC.

This clonotype came up once. V usage is TRBV6-5 and J usage is TRBJ1-2; weak D call: TRBD1 (5 bases). This CDR3 contains 19 residues. V lost 2 bases to trimming and J lost 7 bases, with 29 bases between them. The germline CDR1 and CDR2 sequences are MNHEY and SVGAGI. The CDR3 DNA reads TGTGCCAGCAGTTACGGGACGCCGGCGGCAAGGTCGATACTAAGTGGCTACACCTTC. It codes for CASSYGTPAARSILSGYTF.

The chain combines TRBV6-5 with TRBJ2-7; 10 bases fit TRBD2. CDR1 and CDR2 (germline): MNHEY, SVGAGI. This CDR3 contains 16 residues. V lost 2 bases, J lost 4 bases, and 8 bases stayed unmatched. This CDR3 is CASSYGLAEQGYEQYF. CDR3 nucleotide sequence: TGTGCCAGCAGTTACGGACTAGCGGAGCAAGGATACGAGCAGTACTTC.

This chain uses TRBV28 with TRBJ1-4; a possible D gene is TRBD1 (5 bases). There are 15 residues in the CDR3. From germline, CDR1 is MDHEN and CDR2 SYDVKM. Trimming removed 2 bases from V and 4 bases from J, with 11 bases in between. CDR3 DNA sequence: TGTGCCAGCAGTTTACCGGGACTGGGTAATGAAAAACTGTTTTTT. Protein sequence: CASSLPGLGNEKLFF.

The chain joins TRBV12-3 or TRBV12-4 to TRBJ2-5; 11 positions match TRBD1. Trimming took 5 bases from V and 5 from J; bases not matched to a gene: 10. The CDR3 spans 16 residues. The CDR3 bases are TGTGCCAGCAGTCTAACCGGACAGGGGGCTTCGGAGACCCAGTACTTC. Protein: CASSLTGQGASETQYF.

The rearrangement links TRBV5-1 to TRBJ1-2, with unresolved D. Germline CDR1 and CDR2: SGHRS and YFSETQ. The germline V and J ends were trimmed by 0 bases and 1 base, with 10 bases remaining between them. The CDR3 covers 15 residues. The CDR3 loop reads CASSLDGFLNYGYTF. The DNA of the CDR3 is TGCGCCAGCAGCTTGGACGGATTCCTTAACTATGGCTACACCTTC. Drawing the rest from reference TRBV5-1 and TRBJ1-2, the complete variable domain is KAGVTQTPRYLIKTRGQQVTLSCSPISGHRSVSWYQQTPGQGLQFLFEYFSETQRNKGNFPGRFSGRQFSNSRSEMNVSTLELGDSALYLCASSLDGFLNYGYTFGSGTRLTVV.

V is TRBV12-5 and J is TRBJ1-1, with 9 bases matching TRBD1. Germline-derived CDR1 and CDR2 are LGHNT and FRNRAP. Trimming cost V 7 bases and J 1 base; bases outside gene matches: 7. The length of the CDR3 is 15 residues. This CDR3 is CASAQGTGRNTEAFF. The CDR3 DNA is TGTGCTAGTGCCCAAGGGACAGGGAGGAACACTGAAGCTTTCTTT.

The V gene is TRBV7-3, the J gene TRBJ2-3; TRBD2 might be the D (5 bases). The germline CDR1 and CDR2 sequences are SGHTA and FQGTGA. V lost 5 bases to trimming and J lost 6 bases, with 15 bases between them. There are 14 residues in the CDR3. The CDR3 spells CASSPRGWSDTQYF. CDR3 DNA: TGTGCCAGCAGCCCTCGGGGTTGGTCGGATACGCAGTATTTT.

V and J are TRBV24-1 and TRBJ2-2; D gene uncertain. V lost 3 bases to trimming and J lost 0 bases, with 4 bases between them. Germline V lookup: CDR1 KGHDR, CDR2 SFDVKD. The CDR3 runs to 14 residues. DNA of the CDR3: TGTGCCACCAGTGATAGGGCGAACACCGGGGAGCTGTTTTTT. Its protein product is CATSDRANTGELFF.

The chain couples TRBV24-1 to TRBJ2-1; a possible D gene is TRBD1 (5 bases). The CDR3 length is 16 residues. Deletions cut 2 bases from V and 7 bases from J, with 17 bases between. The germline CDR1 and CDR2 sequences are KGHDR and SFDVKD. CDR3 in DNA: TGTGCCACCAGTGATTCAGACAGCGCTCGCTGGAATGAGCAGTTCTTC. The encoded protein is CATSDSDSARWNEQFF.

The chain has TRBV5-1 and TRBJ1-2, with 9 bases fitting TRBD1. J lost 4 bases, V lost 4 bases, and 8 bases had no gene match. Germline V CDR1 and CDR2: SGHRS, YFSETQ. CDR3 length: 15 residues. Written as DNA, the CDR3 is TGCGCCAGCAGCCCTCCGGGACAGGGCGTCTATGGCTACACCTTC. Residues: CASSPPGQGVYGYTF.

The chain uses TRBV18 and TRBJ1-1; 8 nucleotides align to TRBD1. With 1 base clipped from V and 3 bases from J, the junction kept 1 base outside the gene matches. The CDR3 runs to 14 residues. Germline CDR1 is KGHSH and CDR2 is LQKENI. The chain's CDR3 is CASSPQQGDTEAFF. As DNA, the CDR3 is TGTGCCAGCTCACCACAACAGGGGGACACTGAAGCTTTCTTT.

This chain uses TRBV27 with TRBJ1-6, with 10 bases that match TRBD1. The CDR3 has 19 amino acids. In germline, CDR1 is MNHEY, CDR2 SMNVEV (reference sequence). V gave up 5 bases and J gave up 0 bases; unmatched junction bases: 10. The DNA for the CDR3 is TGTGCCAGCAGTCCCTGGACAGGGGGTGTAAGCTCCTATAATTCACCCCTCCACTTT. It specifies CASSPWTGGVSSYNSPLHF.

The V and J genes are TRBV13 and TRBJ2-1; D call uncertain. With 2 bases removed from V and 1 base from J, the gap between germline ends came to 9 bases. The CDR3 extends over 15 amino acids. Germline loops: CDR1 PRHDT, CDR2 FYEKMQ (reference sequence). CDR3 DNA: TGTGCCAGCAGCTTAATACGCCTTTCCTACAATGAGCAGTTCTTC. Translated: CASSLIRLSYNEQFF.

This clonotype occurred many times. The gene calls are TRBV3-1 and TRBJ1-5, with a tentative D call TRBD1 (5 bases). CDR3 length equals 13 residues. CDR1 is LGHDT, CDR2 YNNKEL, per germline (reference sequence). Between the trimmed V and J ends, which lost 0 bases and 6 bases, there was a span of 6 bases. CDR3 DNA sequence: TGTGCCAGCAGCCAAGAGGGGGGTCAGCCCCAGCATTTT. Translated, it gives CASSQEGGQPQHF.

The sample holds a few counts of this clonotype. The V and J genes are TRBV7-2 and TRBJ1-2, with D possibly being TRBD1 (5 bases). The germline CDR1 and CDR2 sequences are SGHTA and FQGNSA. V was clipped by 4 bases and J by 8 bases, with 17 bases between them. The CDR3 runs 14 residues. CDR3 sequence: CASSSLTARGGYTF. In DNA form, the CDR3 reads TGTGCCAGCAGCTCACTGACCGCCCGGGGGGGCTACACCTTC.

In this sample, this clonotype turned up a few times. The chain combines TRBV25-1 with TRBJ1-6; D uncertain. CDR3 length: 15 amino acids. Germline CDR1 MGHDK, CDR2 SYGVNS. Trimming removed 1 base from V and 7 bases from J, with 11 bases in between. This CDR3 is CASSESEGVNSPLHF. The DNA of the CDR3 is TGTGCCAGCAGTGAATCTGAAGGTGTGAATTCACCCCTCCACTTT.

This clonotype was counted once. This chain joins TRBV12-3 or TRBV12-4 and TRBJ2-3, with TRBD2 matching 7 bases. This CDR3 has 17 amino acids. Trimming cost V 1 base and J 6 bases; bases outside gene matches: 13. CDR3 protein: CASSLGQVLSGVDTQYF. CDR3 coding DNA: TGTGCCAGCAGTTTAGGTCAGGTCCTAAGCGGGGTTGATACGCAGTATTTT.

This clonotype turned up a few times. The genes are TRBV9 and TRBJ1-4, with a possible D match to TRBD1 (6 bases). This CDR3 spans 17 amino acids. CDR1 and CDR2 from the germline V gene are SGDLS and YYNGEE. Trimming stripped 6 bases from V and 2 bases from J, with 20 bases between. The chain's CDR3 is CASTDGGAQGTNEKLFF. Here the CDR3 DNA reads TGTGCCAGCACCGACGGTGGGGCGCAGGGGACTAATGAAAAACTGTTTTTT.

This clonotype is a singleton in its sample. The rearrangement uses TRBV27 and TRBJ1-1; 8 positions match TRBD1. Looked up from germline, CDR1 is MNHEY and CDR2 is SMNVEV (reference sequence). V shed 4 bases and J 3 bases; nucleotides not matched to a gene: 4. This CDR3 comprises 14 residues. CDR3 coding DNA: TGTGCCAGCAGTTACAGGGGGGGGGACACTGAAGCTTTCTTT. Translating it yields CASSYRGGDTEAFF.

This clonotype was counted at least ten times. The CDR3 nucleotides are TGTGCCAGCAGTTGGGTGGGTTACGAGCAGTACTTC. It yields the protein CASSWVGYEQYF. The chain joins TRBV28 to TRBJ2-7, with D unclear. The germline V gene has CDR1 MDHEN and CDR2 SYDVKM. V lost 4 bases, J lost 4 bases, and 8 bases lay in between. The CDR3 is 12 residues long.

The J gene is TRBJ2-3, the V gene TRBV6-2 or TRBV6-3; D gene ambiguous. V was shortened by 1 base and J by 2 bases, with 10 bases between the two germline ends. The CDR3 is 15 residues long. Germline loops: CDR1 MNHEY, CDR2 SVGEGT. The CDR3, as DNA: TGTGCCAGCAGTTACTTGCAGATGCCCACAGATACGCAGTATTTT. This gives the protein CASSYLQMPTDTQYF.

For the CDR3, the DNA is TGTGCCAGCACTTTGGGGGCAGGGGGCTGGACTGAAGCTTTCTTT. Its translation: CASTLGAGGWTEAFF. The chain employs TRBV28 and TRBJ1-1; 8 positions agree with TRBD1. The V gene's germline CDR1 is MDHEN and CDR2 SYDVKM. The CDR3 is 15 amino acids. With 7 bases clipped from V and 5 bases from J, the junction kept 12 bases outside the gene matches.

The V and J genes are TRBV20-1 and TRBJ2-5, with a tentative D call TRBD2 (5 bases). Germline V CDR1 and CDR2: DFQATT, SNEGSKA (reference sequence). The CDR3 runs to 14 residues. Trimming pared 6 bases from V and 4 bases from J, leaving 18 bases between. Here the CDR3 reads CSALASGPGETQYF. For the CDR3, the DNA is TGCAGTGCCCTGGCAAGCGGCCCGGGAGAGACCCAGTACTTC.

Note on this clonotype: One base away lies a much larger clone, so this may be a sequencing read error. This chain links TRBV4-3 with TRBJ2-5; tentatively, D is TRBD1 or TRBD2 (5 bases each). The germline V gene encodes CDR1 LGHNA and CDR2 YSLEER. The CDR3 runs 15 residues. The CDR3 DNA reads as TGCGCCAGCAGCCAAGTTGTAGGGGACGAAGAGGCCCAGTACTTC. This encodes CASSQVVGDEEAQYF.

This clonotype was detected a few times. The J gene is TRBJ2-5, the V gene TRBV5-1, with D hard to call. This CDR3 is 14 amino acids long. Trimming left V 3 bases short and J 4 bases short, with 13 bases between. Germline V lookup: CDR1 SGHRS, CDR2 YFSETQ. In nucleotides, the CDR3 is TGCGCCAGCAGCTCATCTGACACGGTAGAGACCCAGTACTTC. It translates to CASSSSDTVETQYF.